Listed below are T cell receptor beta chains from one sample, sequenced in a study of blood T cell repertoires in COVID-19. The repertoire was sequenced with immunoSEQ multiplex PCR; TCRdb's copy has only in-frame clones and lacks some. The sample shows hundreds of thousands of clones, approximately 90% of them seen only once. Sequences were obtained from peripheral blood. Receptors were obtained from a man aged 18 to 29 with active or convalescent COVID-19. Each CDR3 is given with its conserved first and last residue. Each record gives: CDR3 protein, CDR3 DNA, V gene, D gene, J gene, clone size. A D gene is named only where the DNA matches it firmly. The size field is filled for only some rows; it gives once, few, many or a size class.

CDR3aa: CASSLRDRREQYF
CDR3nt: TGTGCCAGCAGCCTTCGGGACAGACGCGAGCAGTACTTC
v_gene: TRBV4-2
d_gene: TRBD1
j_gene: TRBJ2-7
abundance: -

CDR3aa: CASSQGGGINTGELFF
CDR3nt: TGTGCCAGCAGCCAAGGAGGAGGGATTAACACCGGGGAGCTGTTTTTT
v_gene: TRBV3-1/TRBV3-2
d_gene: -
j_gene: TRBJ2-2
abundance: -

CDR3aa: CASKGLAGVNTQYF
CDR3nt: TGTGCCAGCAAAGGACTAGCGGGGGTAAATACGCAGTATTTT
v_gene: TRBV6-5
d_gene: TRBD2
j_gene: TRBJ2-3
abundance: -

CDR3aa: CASSRLAETEETQYF
CDR3nt: TGTGCCAGCAGCCGACTAGCGGAGACAGAAGAGACCCAGTACTTC
v_gene: TRBV2
d_gene: TRBD2
j_gene: TRBJ2-5
abundance: -

CDR3aa: CASSLQGTSGPPLVTEQFF
CDR3nt: TGTGCCAGCAGTTTACAAGGGACTAGCGGGCCTCCTCTGGTCACTGAGCAGTTCTTC
v_gene: TRBV27
d_gene: TRBD2
j_gene: TRBJ2-1
abundance: -

CDR3aa: CASSTGGYGYTF
CDR3nt: TGTGCCAGCAGTACGGGGGGCTATGGCTACACCTTC
v_gene: TRBV7-2
d_gene: -
j_gene: TRBJ1-2
abundance: -

CDR3aa: CASSQAAGLAGAGANVLTF
CDR3nt: TGTGCCAGCAGCCAAGCCGCGGGGCTAGCGGGAGCTGGGGCCAACGTCCTGACTTTC
v_gene: TRBV14
d_gene: TRBD2
j_gene: TRBJ2-6
abundance: -

CDR3aa: CASSHGTGGSGANVLTF
CDR3nt: TGTGCCAGCAGCCACGGGACAGGGGGCTCTGGGGCCAACGTCCTGACTTTC
v_gene: TRBV7-3
d_gene: TRBD1
j_gene: TRBJ2-6
abundance: -

CDR3aa: CASSKDRGANTGELFF
CDR3nt: TGTGCCAGCAGCAAGGACAGGGGGGCGAACACCGGGGAGCTGTTTTTT
v_gene: TRBV11-2
d_gene: TRBD1
j_gene: TRBJ2-2
abundance: once

CDR3aa: CAGLLRTGKLRGYTF
CDR3nt: TGTGCCGGCCTGCTACGCACGGGTAAACTCCGGGGCTACACCTTC
v_gene: TRBV11-2
d_gene: -
j_gene: TRBJ1-2
abundance: -

CDR3aa: CASSLGGAVQETQYF
CDR3nt: TGTGCCAGCAGCTTAGGGGGAGCGGTCCAAGAGACCCAGTACTTC
v_gene: TRBV7-2
d_gene: -
j_gene: TRBJ2-5
abundance: -

CDR3aa: CASSLTGANTGELFF
CDR3nt: TGTGCCAGTAGTTTGACAGGGGCTAACACCGGGGAGCTGTTTTTT
v_gene: TRBV19
d_gene: TRBD1
j_gene: TRBJ2-2
abundance: once

CDR3aa: CASSAQGFSSYEQYF
CDR3nt: TGTGCCAGCAGCGCTCAGGGGTTTAGCTCCTACGAGCAGTACTTC
v_gene: TRBV9
d_gene: -
j_gene: TRBJ2-7
abundance: -

CDR3aa: CSVAPGHNYGYTF
CDR3nt: TGCAGCGTTGCTCCGGGACATAACTATGGCTACACCTTC
v_gene: TRBV29-1
d_gene: -
j_gene: TRBJ1-2
abundance: -

CDR3aa: CASSLGGTRETQYF
CDR3nt: TGTGCCAGCAGCTTAGGAGGGACACGGGAGACCCAGTACTTC
v_gene: TRBV13
d_gene: -
j_gene: TRBJ2-5
abundance: -

CDR3aa: CASSLSHTYEQYF
CDR3nt: TGCGCCAGCAGCTTATCTCACACCTACGAGCAGTACTTC
v_gene: TRBV5-1
d_gene: -
j_gene: TRBJ2-7
abundance: -

CDR3aa: CSVGEVYEQYF
CDR3nt: TGCAGTGTCGGAGAGGTCTACGAGCAGTACTTC
v_gene: TRBV20-1
d_gene: -
j_gene: TRBJ2-7
abundance: few

CDR3aa: CASSPSGQVYEQYF
CDR3nt: TGTGCCAGCAGTCCCTCGGGACAGGTCTACGAGCAGTACTTC
v_gene: TRBV6-6
d_gene: TRBD1
j_gene: TRBJ2-7
abundance: -

CDR3aa: CASSQDSGQGYEQYF
CDR3nt: TGCGCCAGCAGCCAAGATTCGGGACAGGGCTACGAGCAGTACTTC
v_gene: TRBV4-3
d_gene: TRBD1
j_gene: TRBJ2-7
abundance: -

CDR3aa: CASSIVHSNQPQHF
CDR3nt: TGTGCCAGTAGTATAGTTCATAGCAATCAGCCCCAGCATTTT
v_gene: TRBV19
d_gene: -
j_gene: TRBJ1-5
abundance: -

CDR3aa: CASSLVNWNTGELFF
CDR3nt: TGTGCCAGCAGTTTAGTTAACTGGAACACCGGGGAGCTGTTTTTT
v_gene: TRBV28
d_gene: -
j_gene: TRBJ2-2
abundance: -

CDR3aa: CASSVGRFMNTEAFF
CDR3nt: TGTGCCAGCAGTGTTGGCAGGTTCATGAACACTGAAGCTTTCTTT
v_gene: TRBV2
d_gene: -
j_gene: TRBJ1-1
abundance: -

CDR3aa: CASSLARGSSFSYNEQFF
CDR3nt: TGTGCCAGCAGCTTAGCGCGGGGTAGCAGCTTCTCCTACAATGAGCAGTTCTTC
v_gene: TRBV7-9
d_gene: -
j_gene: TRBJ2-1
abundance: -